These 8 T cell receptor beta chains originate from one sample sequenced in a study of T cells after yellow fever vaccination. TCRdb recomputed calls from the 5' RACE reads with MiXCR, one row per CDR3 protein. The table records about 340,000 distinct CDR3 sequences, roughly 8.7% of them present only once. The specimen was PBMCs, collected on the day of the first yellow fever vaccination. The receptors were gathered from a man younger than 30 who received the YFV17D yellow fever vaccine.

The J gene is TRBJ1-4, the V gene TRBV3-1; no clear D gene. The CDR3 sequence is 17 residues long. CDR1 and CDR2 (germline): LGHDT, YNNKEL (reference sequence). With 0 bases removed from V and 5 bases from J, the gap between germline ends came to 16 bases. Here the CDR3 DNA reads TGTGCCAGCAGCCAAGACCTAAACGCCGTGCAGAATGAAAAACTGTTTTTT. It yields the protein CASSQDLNAVQNEKLFF. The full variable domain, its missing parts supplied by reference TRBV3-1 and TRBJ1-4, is DTAVSQTPKYLVTQMGNDKSIKCEQNLGHDTMYWYKQDSKKFLKIMFSYNNKELIINETVPNRFSPKSPDKAHLNLHINSLELGDSAVYFCASSQDLNAVQNEKLFFGSGTQLSVL.

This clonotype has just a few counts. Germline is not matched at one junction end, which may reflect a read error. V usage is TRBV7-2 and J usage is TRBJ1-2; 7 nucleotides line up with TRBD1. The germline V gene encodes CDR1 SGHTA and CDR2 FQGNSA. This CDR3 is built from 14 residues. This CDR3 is CASPPIGGNYGYSF. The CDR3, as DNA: TGTGCCAGCCCCCCGATAGGGGGCAACTATGGCTACTCCTTC.

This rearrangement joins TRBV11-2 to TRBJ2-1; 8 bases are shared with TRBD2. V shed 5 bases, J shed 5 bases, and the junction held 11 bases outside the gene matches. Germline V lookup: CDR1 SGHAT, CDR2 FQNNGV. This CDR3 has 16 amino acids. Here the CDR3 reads CASSPGGTTRDNEQFF. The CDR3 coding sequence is TGTGCCAGCAGCCCGGGGGGGACTACACGGGACAATGAGCAGTTCTTC.

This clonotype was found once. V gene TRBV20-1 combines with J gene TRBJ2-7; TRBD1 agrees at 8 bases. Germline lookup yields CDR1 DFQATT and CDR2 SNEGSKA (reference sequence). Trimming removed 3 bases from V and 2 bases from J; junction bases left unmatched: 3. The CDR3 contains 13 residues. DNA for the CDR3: TGCAGTGCTAGCAGGGGGCCAACCTACGAGCAGTACTTC. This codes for CSASRGPTYEQYF.

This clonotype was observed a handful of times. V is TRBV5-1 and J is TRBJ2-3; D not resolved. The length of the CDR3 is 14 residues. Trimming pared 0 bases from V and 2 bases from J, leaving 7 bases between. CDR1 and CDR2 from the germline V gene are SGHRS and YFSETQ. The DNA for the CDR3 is TGCGCCAGCAGCTTGGAACAGACCACAGATACGCAGTATTTT. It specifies CASSLEQTTDTQYF.

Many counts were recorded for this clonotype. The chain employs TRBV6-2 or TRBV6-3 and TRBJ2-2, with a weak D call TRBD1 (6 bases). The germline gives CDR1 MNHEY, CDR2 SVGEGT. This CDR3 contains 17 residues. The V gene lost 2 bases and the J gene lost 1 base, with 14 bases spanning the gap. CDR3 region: CASSYTRGQLNTGELFF. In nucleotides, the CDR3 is TGTGCCAGCAGTTACACCAGGGGACAATTGAACACCGGGGAGCTGTTTTTT.

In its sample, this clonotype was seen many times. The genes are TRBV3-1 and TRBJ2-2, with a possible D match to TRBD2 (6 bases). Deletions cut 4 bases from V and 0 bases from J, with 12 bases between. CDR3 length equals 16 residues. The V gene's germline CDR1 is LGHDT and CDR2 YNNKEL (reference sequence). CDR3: CASSREAGANTGELFF. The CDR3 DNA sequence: TGTGCCAGCAGCCGGGAGGCAGGCGCGAACACCGGGGAGCTGTTTTTT.

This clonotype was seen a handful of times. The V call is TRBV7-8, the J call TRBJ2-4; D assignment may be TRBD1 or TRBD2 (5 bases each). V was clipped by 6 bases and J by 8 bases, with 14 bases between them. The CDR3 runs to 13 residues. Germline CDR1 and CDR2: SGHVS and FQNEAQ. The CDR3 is CASSSSGTDIQYF. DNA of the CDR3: TGTGCCAGCAGTTCATCCGGGACGGACATTCAGTACTTC.